The present T cell receptor beta chain was sequenced within a study of blood T cell repertoires in COVID-19. Whole-study context: Researchers got acute and convalescent COVID-19 samples from the United States, Italy and Spain.

Original analysis: Estimates of nucleated cell counts were drawn from the amplification of reference gene primers. Assay: immunoSEQ multiplex PCR; the TCRdb copy retains only in-frame clones and omits some. That table supplies the V and J calls and clone size; D and trimming were determined from the DNA. The sample yields tens of thousands of clones, roughly 78% seen once. Sequenced material: peripheral blood. The origin of this receptor is a man in his 60s with active or convalescent COVID-19.

The CDR3 nucleotides are TGCAGCGTTGAGGCAGTAGCCAAAAACATTCAGTACTTC. It is translated as CSVEAVAKNIQYF. The chain employs TRBV29-1 and TRBJ2-4; D uncertain. Germline loops: CDR1 SQVTM, CDR2 ANQGSEA. The CDR3 has 13 residues. Trimming pared 3 bases from V and 0 bases from J, leaving 6 bases between.